This TCR beta chain appears in the sequencing data of a study of blood T cells in healthy people across ages (dated by TCRdb to between 2014 and 2017). Regarding the study in general: In model experiments, template switching captured roughly one uniquely barcoded TCR beta cDNA molecule for every two T cells. To avoid experimental bias, donors of different ages were spread randomly across the sequencing lanes. Two additional independent replicas of 1 million unique cDNA reads from the same blood draw were analyzed for two donors (one aged 18 to 30 and one aged 80 or older). The donors were split into four age groups: young (average around 17 years), middle-aged (around 37), aged (about 62) and long-lived (approximately 89). To track age-related changes in TCR beta repertoire diversity, the study relied on deep sequencing normalized with unique cDNA molecular identifiers. The paper's findings and limits, for the study overall: Estimates of total diversity from one million sequenced T cells were regarded as lower bounds and underestimates. A strong correlation was found between observed TCR beta diversity and the percentage of naive T cells measured by flow cytometry. Since profiling was done on bulk unsorted PBMCs, naive and antigen-experienced compartments could not be conclusively compared. As age increased, observed TCR beta diversity per million T cells dropped in a roughly linear way, and a significant reduction was already evident by age around 41. The long-lived group showed more naive CD4+ T cells, fewer expanded clones and increased TCR diversity than the aged group, suggesting age selection. Because donor CMV infection status was unknown, age-related changes in expanded clonotypes were potentially confounded.

Donors were a few dozen systemically healthy Caucasian individuals from Russia aged about 6 to 100 years. Each donor gave approximately 9.3 milliliters of peripheral blood, collected into EDTA-treated Vacutainer tubes. Ficoll-Paque density-gradient centrifugation was used to isolate PBMCs, with at least 6.5 million obtained per sample. Trizol reagent was used to extract total RNA from the PBMCs, yielding at least 5 micrograms per sample. For every donor, an aliquot of PBMCs went through flow cytometry to measure the percentages of naive CD45RAhigh/CD27high T cells. V lost 6 bases and J lost 8 bases; the stretch between them is 23 bases long. In the germline V gene, CDR1 corresponds to SGHTA and CDR2 to FQGNSA. The CDR3 measures 16 amino acids from cysteine to phenylalanine. CDR3 DNA is the only sequence kept; it has 48 bases, read in frame from the first base. The method was 5' RACE. The data were produced on an Illumina HiSeq 2500. A second roughly 7 to 11 cycle PCR used a sample-barcoded 5' primer and a J-beta primer mix. Each TCR beta cDNA molecule received a unique molecular identifier from a template-switch 5' adaptor carrying 12 random nucleotides. Each sample yielded at least 2.5 million CDR3-containing paired-end reads. The Mint cDNA synthesis kit, primed by a TRBC-specific oligonucleotide, was used to synthesize first-strand cDNA from all RNA. After uracil-DNA glycosylase treatment, a first 18-cycle PCR used universal primers M1SS and BC2_uni_R on all cDNA. Regarding the original processing steps: For normalization, 1 million high-quality reads, each with a distinct molecular identifier, were randomly selected from each sample. Instead of being binned into consensus sequences, reads with shared molecular identifiers were discarded. MiTCR, set to a Q25 quality threshold and the strictest error-elimination algorithm, was used for CDR3 identification, clonotype clustering and error correction. Lower-bound total TCR beta diversity was estimated with a nonparametric unseen species model using Euler transformation. The public reads were run again by TCRdb, first through fastp at Q25 and then through MiXCR, and only productive beta chains were kept. Each CDR3 protein gets just one entry, which takes the most common genes and DNA from the rows behind it. For this entry, the V and J calls and clone size follow TCRdb and not the study's own pipeline. The sample records almost 800,000 distinct CDR3 sequences, roughly 60% of which are singletons. The ten largest clones capture about 20% of the sample.

Of note for this clonotype: What this receptor recognizes is not known. Per-base quality was not reported, and no clone a single base away is much larger than it.

The rearranged chain carries TRBV7-2 and TRBJ2-4; the D gene is possibly TRBD1 or TRBD2, with 6 bases matching each. The sequencing input was blood. The receptor was derived from a man aged 25 to 40 in good health. The DNA sequence follows: TGTGCCAGCAGACCACAGGGCGGGAAGGGCGGAGACATTCAGTACTTC. This is translated as CASRPQGGKGGDIQYF.